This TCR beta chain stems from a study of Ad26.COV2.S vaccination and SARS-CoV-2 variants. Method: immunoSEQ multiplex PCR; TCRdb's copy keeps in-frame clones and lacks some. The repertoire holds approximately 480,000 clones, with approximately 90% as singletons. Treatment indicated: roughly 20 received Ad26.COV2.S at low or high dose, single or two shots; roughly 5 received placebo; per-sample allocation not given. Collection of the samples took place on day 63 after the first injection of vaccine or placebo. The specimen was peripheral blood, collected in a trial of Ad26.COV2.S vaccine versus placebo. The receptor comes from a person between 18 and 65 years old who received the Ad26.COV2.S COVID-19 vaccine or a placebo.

The CDR3 protein is CASSYPGLAGGPNEQFF. CDR3 DNA: TGTGCCAGCAGCTACCCGGGACTAGCGGGAGGGCCAAATGAGCAGTTCTTC. The J gene is TRBJ2-1, the V gene TRBV5-8; 16 bases line up with TRBD2. Germline values: CDR1 SGHTS, CDR2 YDEGEE. CDR3 size: 17 residues. V gave up 3 bases and J gave up 7 bases; unmatched junction bases: 7.